Listed here are 17 T cell receptor beta chains from one sample, sequenced in a study of cytomegalovirus exposure and HLA in healthy donors. Use of 60 Vbeta and 13 Jbeta primers characterized the PCR. Using immunoSEQ multiplex PCR, the repertoire was profiled, and TCRdb retains in-frame clones only, with some absent. The data hold some 80,000 clones, with 65% to 80% observed a single time. The sequenced material came from PBMCs. These receptors were collected from a human donor in good health.

The rearrangement joins TRBV9 to TRBJ2-7; tentative D call: TRBD2 (6 bases). V lost 6 bases to trimming and J lost 8 bases, with 24 bases between them. The CDR3 has 15 residues. The germline CDR1 and CDR2 sequences are SGDLS and YYNGEE. The chain's CDR3 is CASTSRRVRGIQQYF. CDR3 nucleotide sequence: TGTGCCAGCACCTCCCGGCGAGTGCGGGGTATTCAGCAGTACTTC.

The chain recombines TRBV7-8 with TRBJ1-4, with 9 bases identical to TRBD1. This CDR3 is 16 amino acids long. Per germline, CDR1 SGHVS and CDR2 FQNEAQ. Unmatched junction bases numbered 11, after V lost 5 bases and J lost 7 bases. CDR3 sequence: CASSVGRDRAGEKLFF. The CDR3 DNA follows: TGTGCCAGCAGCGTAGGAAGGGACAGGGCGGGTGAAAAACTGTTTTTT.

The chain recombines TRBV19 with TRBJ2-7; 9 bases agree with TRBD1. J gave up 3 bases and V 2 bases, and 11 bases lay outside the gene matches. Germline V CDR1 and CDR2: LNHDA, SQIVND (reference sequence). The CDR3 has 17 residues. The CDR3 bases are TGTGCCAGTAGTATAAGGTATCGGGGGACAGGGAACTACGAGCAGTACTTC. It encodes CASSIRYRGTGNYEQYF.

The chain couples TRBV15 to TRBJ2-1, with 7 bases matching TRBD1. The CDR3 length is 15 residues. Losses at the gene ends were 0 bases for V and 4 bases for J; bases not matched to a gene: 3. Germline V CDR1 and CDR2: LNHNV, YYDKDF (reference sequence). CDR3 residues: CATSRDLDRYNEQFF. CDR3 sequence (DNA): TGTGCCACCAGCAGAGATTTGGACAGGTACAATGAGCAGTTCTTC.

The V call is TRBV30, the J call TRBJ1-2; D remains ambiguous. Germline CDR1 is GTSNPN and CDR2 is SVGIG (reference sequence). Trimming left V 3 bases short and J 5 bases short, with 10 bases between. The CDR3 is 12 residues long. The CDR3 bases are TGTGCCTGGAGGGCCGCAATGTATGGCTACACCTTC. It codes for CAWRAAMYGYTF.

The chain uses TRBV6-1 and TRBJ1-4; D perhaps matches TRBD1 (5 bases). This CDR3 is built from 13 residues. The germline CDR1 and CDR2 sequences are MNHNS and SASEGT. Between the trimmed V and J ends, which lost 6 bases and 5 bases, there was a span of 10 bases. In DNA form, the CDR3 reads TGTGCCAGCAGACAGAGACAGAATGAAAAACTGTTTTTT. Protein sequence: CASRQRQNEKLFF.

In this sample, this clone turned up once. The genes are TRBV30 and TRBJ2-3, with TRBD2 matching 15 bases. The germline V gene has CDR1 GTSNPN and CDR2 SVGIG (reference sequence). V lost 3 bases, J lost 13 bases, and 8 bases stayed unmatched. This CDR3 contains 14 residues. In nucleotides, the CDR3 is TGTGCCTGGAGCGGGGGACTAGCGGGGGGAATAAAGTATTTT. It codes for CAWSGGLAGGIKYF.

The chain has TRBV18 and TRBJ1-2, with 10 nucleotides matching TRBD1. With V trimmed by 6 bases and J by 1 base, 8 bases remained unmatched. The CDR3 is 16 amino acids. Germline assignment: CDR1 KGHSH and CDR2 LQKENI. This CDR3 reads CASSWDRGHLNYGYTF. DNA of the CDR3: TGTGCCAGCTCTTGGGACAGGGGCCACCTTAACTATGGCTACACCTTC. Full variable domain (rest looked up from reference TRBV18 and TRBJ1-2): NAGVMQNPRHLVRRRGQEARLRCSPMKGHSHVYWYRQLPEEGLKFMVYLQKENIIDESGMPKERFSAEFPKEGPSILRIQQVVRGDSAAYFCASSWDRGHLNYGYTFGSGTRLTVV.

V and J are TRBV30 and TRBJ2-3; 12 positions match TRBD2. Trimming took 5 bases from V and 8 from J; bases not matched to a gene: 8. The CDR3 extends over 14 amino acids. Germline CDR1 and CDR2: GTSNPN and SVGIG (reference sequence). The CDR3, as DNA: TGTGCCTGGGGGAGCTCTAGCGGGGGGGCTACGCAGTATTTT. Translation gives CAWGSSSGGATQYF.

The chain joins TRBV7-2 to TRBJ2-3, with D possibly matching TRBD2 (6 bases). The germline V and J ends were trimmed by 1 base and 7 bases, with 9 bases remaining between them. Germline-derived CDR1 and CDR2 are SGHTA and FQGNSA. CDR3 length: 13 residues. CDR3 loop: CASSLGRDYTQYF. The CDR3 DNA reads as TGTGCCAGCAGCTTAGGAAGGGACTATACGCAGTATTTT.

The genes are TRBV5-6 and TRBJ2-7; 8 nucleotides match TRBD2. The CDR3 is 16 residues long. The germline gives CDR1 SGHDT, CDR2 YYEEEE. V gave up 2 bases and J gave up 2 bases; unmatched junction bases: 9. The CDR3 nucleotides read TGTGCCAGCAGCTTTAGGCGGGGGGTCATTCCCTACGAGCAGTACTTC. It specifies CASSFRRGVIPYEQYF. Drawing the rest from reference TRBV5-6 and TRBJ2-7, the complete variable domain is DAGVTQSPTHLIKTRGQQVTLRCSPKSGHDTVSWYQQALGQGPQFIFQYYEEEERQRGNFPDRFSGHQFPNYSSELNVNALLLGDSALYLCASSFRRGVIPYEQYFGPGTRLTVT.

This clone came up once. This chain uses TRBV15 with TRBJ2-3; 7 bases map to TRBD2. CDR3 length: 15 residues. The ends lost 0 bases at V and 2 bases at J; junction bases unmatched: 2. Germline CDR1 is LNHNV and CDR2 is YYDKDF (reference sequence). The CDR3 spells CATSRDTSATDTQYF. Here the CDR3 DNA reads TGTGCCACCAGCAGAGATACTAGCGCCACAGATACGCAGTATTTT.

The rearrangement joins TRBV7-9 to TRBJ2-1; D remains ambiguous. The CDR3 sequence is 13 residues long. V lost 5 bases and J lost 5, with 10 bases in between. CDR1 and CDR2 (germline): SEHNR, FQNEAQ (reference sequence). The CDR3 region is CASSISLNNEQFF. CDR3 nucleotides: TGTGCCAGCAGCATATCGTTAAACAATGAGCAGTTCTTC.

The sample holds one count of this clone. The chain couples TRBV10-3 to TRBJ2-2, with D unresolved. With 3 bases removed from V and 0 bases from J, the gap between germline ends came to 8 bases. Germline-derived CDR1 and CDR2 are ENHRY and SYGVKD. CDR3 length: 15 residues. The CDR3 reads CAISDPPSNTGELFF. Here the CDR3 DNA reads TGTGCCATCAGTGACCCCCCTTCGAACACCGGGGAGCTGTTTTTT.

V and J are TRBV9 and TRBJ1-5; tentative D call: TRBD1 (5 bases). The V gene lost 3 bases and the J gene lost 1 base, with 11 bases spanning the gap. There are 15 residues in the CDR3. From germline, CDR1 is SGDLS and CDR2 YYNGEE. CDR3 bases: TGTGCCAGCAGCGGCGGGGGGGGAAGCAATCAGCCCCAGCATTTT. Translating it yields CASSGGGGSNQPQHF.

The chain uses TRBV27 and TRBJ2-1; 10 bases map to TRBD2. The length of the CDR3 is 14 residues. V shed 5 bases, J shed 7 bases, and the junction held 5 bases outside the gene matches. Germline V CDR1 and CDR2: MNHEY, SMNVEV (reference sequence). The CDR3 coding sequence is TGTGCCAGCAGTGCCCTGGGACTAGCGAATGAGCAGTTCTTC. It codes for CASSALGLANEQFF.

The chain recombines TRBV5-6 with TRBJ2-5, with a possible D match to TRBD1 (7 bases). This CDR3 is 15 amino acids long. In germline, CDR1 is SGHDT, CDR2 YYEEEE. The V gene lost 4 bases and the J gene lost 7 bases, with 20 bases spanning the gap. CDR3 DNA sequence: TGTGCCAGCAGCCGCATCGGGGCAGGGGGAGGGACCCAGTACTTC. Amino acid sequence: CASSRIGAGGGTQYF.